Presented here are 26 T cell receptor beta chains from one specimen sequenced in a study of identifying expanded T cells in peripheral blood. TCRdb's copy holds only in-frame clones and misses some; the assay was immunoSEQ multiplex PCR. This sample has tens of thousands of clones, with about 87% found just once. Sequenced material: blood. The receptors were gathered from a person between 18 and 75 years old in good health.

This clone has just one count. The chain recombines TRBV7-9 with TRBJ2-5; 14 bases are shared with TRBD2. The CDR3 loop spans 16 amino acids. Germline values: CDR1 SEHNR, CDR2 FQNEAQ (reference sequence). Trimming at V came to 5 bases and at J to 5 bases, leaving 7 bases not matched to a gene. CDR3 DNA sequence: TGTGCCAGCAGCCCGCCGACTAGCGGGGGGGCGGAGACCCAGTACTTC. Amino acids: CASSPPTSGGAETQYF.

The chain links TRBV7-8 to TRBJ1-4, with unresolved D. Germline V lookup: CDR1 SGHVS, CDR2 FQNEAQ. Trimming stripped 2 bases from V and 4 bases from J, with 5 bases between. This CDR3 is 13 amino acids long. The CDR3 DNA reads TGTGCCAGCAGCTTACAGGTTAATGAAAAACTGTTTTTT. As protein: CASSLQVNEKLFF.

The rearrangement uses TRBV2 and TRBJ1-5; a weak D match, TRBD1 (6 bases). This CDR3 spans 15 amino acids. CDR1 SNHLY and CDR2 FYNNEI come from the germline V gene. Between the trimmed V and J ends, which lost 6 bases and 7 bases, there was a span of 19 bases. CDR3 coding DNA: TGTGCCAGCAGCTTTCTTACAGGGCCGGCACAGCCCCAGCATTTT. Protein: CASSFLTGPAQPQHF.

The chain carries TRBV5-4 and TRBJ1-1; TRBD1 aligns across 7 bases. The V gene end was trimmed by 4 bases and the J gene end by 4 bases; junction bases not matched to a gene: 10. Per germline, CDR1 SGHNT and CDR2 YYREEE (reference sequence). The CDR3 runs to 15 residues. The CDR3 reads CASSPGQEYVTEAFF. CDR3 coding DNA: TGTGCCAGCAGCCCCGGACAGGAGTACGTCACTGAAGCTTTCTTT.

As regards this clone: No conserved phenylalanine or tryptophan is present at the end of the CDR3, so a read error is the likely explanation. Because the CDR3's place on the DNA is in doubt, the DNA is left out and the CDR3 is given as listed by TCRdb. This CDR3 is CASSVNGQGSAYY. The rearrangement uses TRBV2 and TRBJ1-2; the table calls TRBD1, which could not be checked here. The CDR3 sequence runs 13 residues, both termini included. Germline V lookup: CDR1 SNHLY, CDR2 FYNNEI.

This chain joins TRBV5-1 and TRBJ2-5; TRBD2 matches at 9 bases. Trimming cost V 0 bases and J 4 bases; bases outside gene matches: 4. The CDR3 is made up of 15 amino acids. Germline CDR1 SGHRS, CDR2 YFSETQ. The CDR3 is CASSLDPSGVETQYF. CDR3 nucleotides: TGCGCCAGCAGCTTGGATCCTAGCGGGGTAGAGACCCAGTACTTC.

The CDR3, as DNA: TGTGCCAGCAGCTTCAGGGACGTCACCGGGGAGCTGTTTTTT. Translation gives CASSFRDVTGELFF. The chain joins TRBV11-3 to TRBJ2-2, with D perhaps given as TRBD1 or TRBD2 (5 bases each). Per the germline V gene, CDR1 is SGHNT and CDR2 is YENEEA. V lost 3 bases and J lost 4, with 9 bases in between. CDR3 length: 14 residues.

This clone was observed a single time. The rearrangement joins TRBV5-1 to TRBJ1-4; TRBD1 agrees at 8 bases. V shed 4 bases, J shed 1 base, and the junction held 9 bases outside the gene matches. The CDR3 contains 17 residues. CDR1 SGHRS and CDR2 YFSETQ come from the germline V gene. CDR3 sequence (DNA): TGCGCCAGCAGCGGCGGGGCAGGGGGCGGAACTAATGAAAAACTGTTTTTT. Translated, it gives CASSGGAGGGTNEKLFF.

The V call is TRBV6-5, the J call TRBJ2-2; D possibly corresponds to TRBD2 (7 bases). Germline V CDR1 and CDR2: MNHEY, SVGAGI. The CDR3 sequence is 15 residues long. Trimming removed 5 bases from V and 6 bases from J, with 16 bases in between. The CDR3 loop reads CASSGGAGDPGELFF. DNA for the CDR3: TGTGCCAGCAGTGGGGGCGCGGGGGACCCCGGGGAGCTGTTTTTT.

The V and J genes are TRBV9 and TRBJ1-2; D unresolved. Trimming stripped 1 base from V and 3 bases from J, with 4 bases between. There are 12 residues in the CDR3. The germline V gene has CDR1 SGDLS and CDR2 YYNGEE. The CDR3 nucleotides read TGTGCCAGCAGCGTATCAGACTATGGCTACACCTTC. It is translated as CASSVSDYGYTF.

The rearrangement links TRBV5-1 to TRBJ1-5; no clear D. This CDR3 has 14 residues. V gave up 0 bases and J gave up 4 bases, with 8 bases separating them. CDR1 SGHRS and CDR2 YFSETQ come from the germline V gene. In DNA form, the CDR3 reads TGCGCCAGCAGCTTGGAAGGATCAAATCAGCCCCAGCATTTT. Protein sequence: CASSLEGSNQPQHF.

The V gene is TRBV29-1, the J gene TRBJ2-5; D call uncertain. This CDR3 region has 10 residues. Trimming stripped 2 bases from V and 5 bases from J, with 3 bases between. Germline V CDR1 and CDR2: SQVTM, ANQGSEA. CDR3 DNA sequence: TGCAGCGTTGAATGGGAGACCCAGTACTTC. This translates into CSVEWETQYF.

The rearrangement uses TRBV7-6 and TRBJ1-1; perhaps TRBD1 as D (6 bases). Trimming removed 7 bases at V and 2 bases at J, with 17 bases between. Germline V gives CDR1 SGHVS, CDR2 FNYEAQ. The CDR3 runs to 15 residues. Written as DNA, the CDR3 is TGTGCCAGCACCGAGGACCAGGGGATAAACACTGAAGCTTTCTTT. This gives the protein CASTEDQGINTEAFF.

The rearrangement uses TRBV6-6 and TRBJ1-3; D not resolved. This CDR3 is built from 15 residues. The V end was cut by 5 bases, the J end by 0 bases, with 11 bases between. Germline-derived CDR1 and CDR2 are MNHNY and SVGAGI (reference sequence). The CDR3 reads CASSQVGTSGNTIYF. Written as DNA, the CDR3 is TGTGCCAGCAGTCAAGTGGGAACCTCTGGAAACACCATATATTTT.

The chain couples TRBV13 to TRBJ2-2, with D unresolved. Deletions cut 5 bases from V and 1 base from J, with 8 bases between. This CDR3 is built from 14 residues. Germline CDR1 is PRHDT and CDR2 is FYEKMQ (reference sequence). The CDR3: CASSLIRNTGELFF. In DNA form, the CDR3 reads TGTGCCAGCAGCCTAATCCGGAACACCGGGGAGCTGTTTTTT.

This clone was picked up a small number of times. The rearrangement links TRBV28 to TRBJ1-2; 8 bases fit TRBD1. Germline trimming cut 8 bases from V and 8 bases from J; bases unmatched to any gene: 4. Germline V gene sequence: CDR1 MDHEN, CDR2 SYDVKM. The CDR3 has 11 amino acids. CDR3 nucleotide sequence: TGTGCCAGCGGGACAGGACGAGGCTACACCTTC. It encodes CASGTGRGYTF.

V gene TRBV11-2 combines with J gene TRBJ2-7, with a possible D match to TRBD1 (6 bases). Germline V gene lookup returns CDR1 SGHAT and CDR2 FQNNGV. V was trimmed by 5 bases and J by 6 bases, leaving 11 bases between them. The CDR3 is 12 residues long. The DNA of the CDR3 is TGTGCCAGCAGCCTTACAGGGACCGAGCAGTACTTC. This encodes CASSLTGTEQYF.

This chain uses TRBV5-1 with TRBJ2-1, with 8 bases identical to TRBD2. The germline V gene has CDR1 SGHRS and CDR2 YFSETQ. CDR3 length: 18 amino acids. Trimming at V came to 0 bases and at J to 1 base, leaving 9 bases not matched to a gene. The CDR3 DNA follows: TGCGCCAGCAGCTTGGAACCAGCGGGAGCTGTTTCCTACAATGAGCAGTTCTTC. This translates into CASSLEPAGAVSYNEQFF.

The J gene is TRBJ1-3, the V gene TRBV21-1; the D call of TRBD1 is as the table states it, not checked on the DNA. TRBV21-1 is an annotated pseudogene. The CDR3 totals 15 residues. CDR3 region: CASSKGTFSGNTIYF. For the CDR3, the DNA is TGTGCCAGCAGCAAAGGGACATTCTCTGGAAACACCATATATTTT.

This clone has only one observation. The gene calls are TRBV5-1 and TRBJ1-5, with a tentative D call TRBD1 (6 bases). There are 15 residues in the CDR3. CDR1 is SGHRS, CDR2 YFSETQ, per germline. Trimming removed 4 bases at V and 5 bases at J, with 16 bases between. The CDR3 region is CASSPIGGGDQPQHF. CDR3 nucleotides: TGCGCCAGCAGCCCTATCGGAGGGGGGGATCAGCCCCAGCATTTT. Using reference TRBV5-1 and TRBJ1-5 for the parts outside the CDR3, the full variable domain is KAGVTQTPRYLIKTRGQQVTLSCSPISGHRSVSWYQQTPGQGLQFLFEYFSETQRNKGNFPGRFSGRQFSNSRSEMNVSTLELGDSALYLCASSPIGGGDQPQHFGDGTRLSIL.

This chain links TRBV28 with TRBJ2-1, with TRBD2 identical over 9 bases. This CDR3 comprises 16 residues. Germline V gene data show CDR1 as MDHEN and CDR2 as SYDVKM. J gave up 6 bases and V 3 bases, and 9 bases lay outside the gene matches. The CDR3 nucleotides are TGTGCCAGCAGTTTGGGAGAACTAGCGGGTTTCAATGAGCAGTTCTTC. This codes for CASSLGELAGFNEQFF. The full variable domain, rest sourced from reference TRBV28 and TRBJ2-1, is DVKVTQSSRYLVKRTGEKVFLECVQDMDHENMFWYRQDPGLGLRLIYFSYDVKMKEKGDIPEGYSVSREKKERFSLILESASTNQTSMYLCASSLGELAGFNEQFFGPGTRLTVL.

This chain joins TRBV30 and TRBJ1-5, with TRBD1 matching over 7 bases. The CDR3 is made up of 15 amino acids. J was trimmed by 5 bases and V by 0 bases; bases with no gene match: 7. Germline assignment: CDR1 GTSNPN and CDR2 SVGIG (reference sequence). The CDR3 nucleotides are TGTGCCTGGAGTGTAAATAACAGGGGAGATCAGCCCCAGCATTTT. The encoded protein is CAWSVNNRGDQPQHF.

The chain recombines TRBV19 with TRBJ1-5; no reliable D call. Germline CDR1 reads LNHDA; CDR2 reads SQIVND (reference sequence). The CDR3 sequence is 15 residues long. The germline V and J ends were trimmed by 5 bases and 0 bases, with 11 bases remaining between them. The CDR3 DNA sequence: TGTGCCAGTAGTTTCCCCCCCCATAGCAATCAGCCCCAGCATTTT. It is translated as CASSFPPHSNQPQHF.

This sequence joins TRBV5-1 and TRBJ1-4; 7 bases map to TRBD1. CDR1 and CDR2 (germline): SGHRS, YFSETQ. V lost 0 bases and J lost 7; bases outside the gene matches: 0. The CDR3 runs 13 residues. The CDR3 loop is CASSLGQGEKLFF. The CDR3 coding sequence is TGCGCCAGCAGCTTGGGACAGGGTGAAAAACTGTTTTTT.

The rearrangement links TRBV11-2 to TRBJ1-2; TRBD1 is a possible D gene (5 bases). CDR1 SGHAT and CDR2 FQNNGV come from the germline V gene. The CDR3 consists of 13 residues. Trimming removed 6 bases at V and 4 bases at J, with 12 bases between. The CDR3 is CASRSTETYGYTF. The CDR3, as DNA: TGTGCCAGCAGATCGACAGAAACCTATGGCTACACCTTC. Filled out from reference TRBV11-2 and TRBJ1-2, the complete variable domain reads EAGVAQSPRYKIIEKRQSVAFWCNPISGHATLYWYQQILGQGPKLLIQFQNNGVVDDSQLPKDRFSAERLKGVDSTLKIQPAKLEDSAVYLCASRSTETYGYTFGSGTRLTVV.

The chain is built from TRBV6-1 and TRBJ2-6; D possibly corresponds to TRBD2 (5 bases). The V and J ends lost 2 bases and 4 bases respectively, with 9 bases between them. The CDR3 is 15 residues long. The germline CDR1 and CDR2 sequences are MNHNS and SASEGT. CDR3 protein: CASSELAGGANVLTF. CDR3 nucleotides: TGTGCCAGCAGTGAACTAGCTGGGGGGGCCAACGTCCTGACTTTC.